This T cell receptor beta chain was observed in a study of blood T cell repertoires in COVID-19. Study as a whole: The United States, Italy and Spain supplied acute and convalescent COVID-19 samples. PBMCs, B-cell-depleted T cells, or T cells were the source of the cDNA or gDNA that made up the material.

V was trimmed by 4 bases and J by 3 bases, leaving 13 bases between them. The germline CDR1 and CDR2 sequences are MGHRA and YSYEKL. CDR3 size: 15 residues. Authors' processing steps: By means of reference gene primer amplification, nucleated cell counts were estimated. Clones were sequenced by immunoSEQ multiplex PCR, and TCRdb holds only the in-frame ones, with some missing. For V, J and clone size, that table is used; D and trimming come from the DNA. The table lists around 250,000 clones, about nine tenths of them singletons, with less than 3% in the top ten. The TCR comes from a woman aged 25 to 45 with active or convalescent COVID-19. The sequenced sample was peripheral blood. The chain uses TRBV4-1 and TRBJ2-1, with unresolved D. This CDR3 reads CASSPPWADYNEQFF. CDR3 coding DNA: TGCGCCAGCAGCCCGCCGTGGGCAGACTACAATGAGCAGTTCTTC.